This TCR beta chain was profiled in a study of naive and memory T cell subsets. Study outcomes and limitations: Naive repertoires, especially CD8, held a few larger clonotypes, possibly memory cells re-expressing CD45RA. In CD4 and CD8 cells, diversity dropped from naive through EMRA.

A word on this clonotype: Its target is unknown.

CDR1 SQVTM and CDR2 ANQGSEA come from the germline V gene. V trimming: 6 bases; J trimming: 2 bases; junction bases outside the gene matches: 5. CDR3 length: 14 amino acids. Overnight CMV lysate stimulation of fresh PBMCs defined donor CMV status by CD4+ IFNgamma. Sequential positive selection took CD4 T cells first, then CD8 T cells. The beta constant-region primer was an equimolar mix of two oligonucleotides covering TRBC1 and TRBC2. Ligated cDNA was amplified by four rounds of PCR with nested alpha and beta constant-region primers and SP2. The cDNA 3' end received a ligated single-stranded oligonucleotide carrying the SP2 primer and a 12-nucleotide UMI. Each CDR3 protein is one row after TCRdb ran MiXCR on the UMI-ligation and nested PCR reads. The sample has about 100,000 distinct CDR3 sequences; about 15% are singletons.

This TCR derives from a human donor in good health. The J gene is TRBJ2-1, the V gene TRBV29-1, with TRBD2 identical over 9 bases. The source material was naive CD8+ T cells from blood. The CDR3 region has the DNA TGCAGCGTCTTAGCGGGAGTCCCCTACAATGAGCAGTTCTTC. This translates into CSVLAGVPYNEQFF.